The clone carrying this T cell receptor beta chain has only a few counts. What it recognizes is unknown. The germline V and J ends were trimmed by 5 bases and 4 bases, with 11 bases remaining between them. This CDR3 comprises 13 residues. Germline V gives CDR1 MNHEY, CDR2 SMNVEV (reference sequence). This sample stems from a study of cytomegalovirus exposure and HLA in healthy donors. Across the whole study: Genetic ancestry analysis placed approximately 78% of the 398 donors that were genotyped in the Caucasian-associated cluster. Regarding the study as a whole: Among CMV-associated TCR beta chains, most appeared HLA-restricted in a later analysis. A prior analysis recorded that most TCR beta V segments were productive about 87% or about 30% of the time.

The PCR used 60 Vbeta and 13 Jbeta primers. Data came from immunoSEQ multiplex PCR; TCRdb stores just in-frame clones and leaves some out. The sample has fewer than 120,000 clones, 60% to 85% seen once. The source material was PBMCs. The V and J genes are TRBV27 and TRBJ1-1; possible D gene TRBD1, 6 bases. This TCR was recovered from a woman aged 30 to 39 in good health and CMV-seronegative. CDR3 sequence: CASSVDSVTEAFF. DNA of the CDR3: TGTGCCAGCAGTGTGGACAGTGTCACTGAAGCTTTCTTT.